These 24 T cell receptor beta chains share one sample of origin, sequenced in a study of response to subunit inactivated influenza vaccine. One entry per CDR3 protein, called by TCRdb with MiXCR from the RT-PCR reads. The sample has hundreds of thousands of distinct CDR3 sequences, 7.6% seen once. The sequencing here drew on PBMCs from blood, taken 23 to 25 months after vaccination. The source of these receptors is a man aged 50 to 69 who received an inactivated influenza vaccine.

This clonotype has more than one count but fewer than ten. J is TRBJ1-5 and V is TRBV20-1; TRBD1 is a possible D gene (6 bases). Germline V lookup: CDR1 DFQATT, CDR2 SNEGSKA (reference sequence). Trimming shortened V by 6 bases and J by 9 bases, and 15 bases separated the two germline ends. CDR3 length: 12 amino acids. The CDR3 is CSATTGAAPQHF. The CDR3 nucleotides read TGCAGTGCAACGACAGGCGCTGCGCCCCAGCATTTT.

This clonotype was recorded many times. V usage is TRBV12-3 or TRBV12-4 and J usage is TRBJ1-1; possibly TRBD1 for D (5 bases). Trimming pared 8 bases from V and 6 bases from J, leaving 13 bases between. CDR3 size: 12 residues. The CDR3 spells CASSLGAAEAFF. The CDR3 region has the DNA TGTGCCAGCTCACTCGGGGCTGCTGAAGCTTTCTTT.

CDR3 region: CASSQDSGASNEKLFF. DNA of the CDR3: TGTGCCAGCAGCCAAGATTCAGGGGCGAGTAATGAAAAACTGTTTTTT. The rearrangement uses TRBV3-1 and TRBJ1-4; D perhaps matches TRBD1 (6 bases). The CDR3 is 16 amino acids. V gave up 0 bases and J gave up 4 bases, with 12 bases separating them. The V gene's germline CDR1 is LGHDT and CDR2 YNNKEL (reference sequence).

The chain couples TRBV28 to TRBJ2-7; maybe TRBD1 (5 bases). The germline CDR1 and CDR2 sequences are MDHEN and SYDVKM. V was pared by 5 bases and J by 3 bases, with 14 bases between. The CDR3 spans 14 residues. The CDR3 reads CASSRGDSYYEQYF. CDR3 bases: TGTGCCAGCAGTAGAGGAGACAGCTACTACGAGCAGTACTTC.

The chain uses TRBV14 and TRBJ2-3, with 11 bases matching TRBD1. Germline CDR1 reads SGHDN; CDR2 reads FVKESK. Losses at the gene ends were 4 bases for V and 3 bases for J; bases not matched to a gene: 6. This CDR3 spans 16 amino acids. The DNA of the CDR3 is TGTGCCAGCAGCCCACGAGGGACAGGGGGAACAGATACGCAGTATTTT. It specifies CASSPRGTGGTDTQYF. Complete variable domain (other parts from reference TRBV14 and TRBJ2-3): EAGVTQFPSHSVIEKGQTVTLRCDPISGHDNLYWYRRVMGKEIKFLLHFVKESKQDESGMPNNRFLAERTGGTYSTLKVQPAELEDSGVYFCASSPRGTGGTDTQYFGPGTRLTVL.

This clonotype was counted only a few times. The V and J genes are TRBV4-3 and TRBJ2-5, with D maybe TRBD2 (6 bases). Trimming cost V 0 bases and J 5 bases, with 10 bases left between them. This CDR3 has 14 residues. CDR1 and CDR2 (germline): LGHNA, YSLEER. The CDR3 loop is CASSQDRRVETQYF. The CDR3, as DNA: TGCGCCAGCAGCCAAGATCGGAGGGTCGAGACCCAGTACTTC.

The chain joins TRBV24-1 to TRBJ2-1; TRBD2 aligns across 9 bases. With 5 bases clipped from V and 0 bases from J, the junction kept 7 bases outside the gene matches. Germline CDR1 KGHDR, CDR2 SFDVKD. The CDR3 is made up of 17 amino acids. CDR3 coding DNA: TGTGCCACCAGTGGGCTAGCGGGAACCAGCTCCTACAATGAGCAGTTCTTC. As protein: CATSGLAGTSSYNEQFF.

Only a few counts were recorded for this clonotype. The CDR3 sequence: CASTSGLAYPGELFF. The CDR3 nucleotides are TGTGCCAGCACATCGGGACTAGCCTATCCCGGGGAGCTGTTTTTT. This chain joins TRBV12-3 or TRBV12-4 and TRBJ2-2; 9 nucleotides line up with TRBD2. Trimming cost V 7 bases and J 6 bases; bases outside gene matches: 9. The CDR3 has 15 amino acids.

CDR3 protein: CASSPRQGPNTEAFF. The CDR3 DNA reads as TGTGCCAGCAGCCCACGACAGGGCCCGAACACTGAAGCTTTCTTT. This chain joins TRBV7-2 and TRBJ1-1; 7 nucleotides agree with TRBD1. The CDR3 length is 15 residues. Germline values: CDR1 SGHTA, CDR2 FQGNSA. V gave up 5 bases and J gave up 1 base; unmatched junction bases: 7.

A few counts support this clonotype. The gene calls are TRBV5-5 and TRBJ1-5; 9 bases agree with TRBD1. This CDR3 is built from 15 residues. Germline loops: CDR1 SGHKS, CDR2 YYEKEE (reference sequence). V dropped 4 bases and J dropped 6; count of bases not matched to a gene: 8. CDR3 amino acids: CASSQTGTGIQPQHF. In nucleotides, the CDR3 is TGTGCCAGCAGCCAAACCGGGACAGGGATTCAGCCCCAGCATTTT. Looking up the rest from reference TRBV5-5 and TRBJ1-5 gives the full variable domain: DAGVTQSPTHLIKTRGQQVTLRCSPISGHKSVSWYQQVLGQGPQFIFQYYEKEERGRGNFPDRFSARQFPNYSSELNVNALLLGDSALYLCASSQTGTGIQPQHFGDGTRLSIL.

This clonotype was counted between two and nine times. The genes are TRBV20-1 and TRBJ2-3, with D possibly matching TRBD2 (6 bases). This CDR3 is built from 16 residues. The V and J ends lost 3 bases and 0 bases respectively, with 16 bases between them. Germline V gene sequence: CDR1 DFQATT, CDR2 SNEGSKA (reference sequence). The CDR3 coding sequence is TGCAGTGCTAGGCGGGGCGGGGCCATTAGCACAGATACGCAGTATTTT. It specifies CSARRGGAISTDTQYF.

This clonotype was detected many times. The chain uses TRBV20-1 and TRBJ1-1; no definite D call. The CDR3 loop spans 12 amino acids. Germline CDR1 and CDR2: DFQATT and SNEGSKA (reference sequence). V lost 6 bases and J 2 bases, leaving 10 bases between the germline ends. CDR3 nucleotides: TGCAGTGCCGGACGGGTCAACACTGAAGCTTTCTTT. Translation: CSAGRVNTEAFF.

This clonotype was seen only a few times. This rearrangement joins TRBV5-1 to TRBJ1-6; D unclear. The germline V gene encodes CDR1 SGHRS and CDR2 YFSETQ. V lost 0 bases to trimming and J lost 0 bases, with 10 bases between them. The CDR3 loop spans 17 amino acids. CDR3: CASSLEAVSSYNSPLHF. The CDR3 bases are TGCGCCAGCAGCTTGGAAGCCGTAAGCTCCTATAATTCACCCCTCCACTTT.

In its sample, this clonotype was seen a few times. The chain links TRBV4-3 to TRBJ1-4, with TRBD1 as a possible D gene (5 bases). Trimming pared 8 bases from V and 3 bases from J, leaving 13 bases between. The CDR3 is 14 residues long. Per the germline V gene, CDR1 is LGHNA and CDR2 is YSLEER. CDR3 amino acids: CASGRGSSNEKLFF. In DNA form, the CDR3 reads TGCGCCAGCGGAAGGGGCAGTTCTAATGAAAAACTGTTTTTT.

The table lists this clonotype with many counts. V gene TRBV24-1 combines with J gene TRBJ1-3; 8 bases align to TRBD1. Trimming at V came to 1 base and at J to 2 bases, leaving 6 bases not matched to a gene. CDR3 size: 17 residues. From germline, CDR1 is KGHDR and CDR2 SFDVKD. CDR3 region: CATSDFARGPTGNTIYF. DNA of the CDR3: TGTGCCACCAGTGATTTCGCCAGGGGGCCAACTGGAAACACCATATATTTT.

V gene TRBV20-1 combines with J gene TRBJ1-5; no firm D call. In germline, CDR1 is DFQATT, CDR2 SNEGSKA (reference sequence). This CDR3 has 15 amino acids. Trimming stripped 1 base from V and 6 bases from J, with 16 bases between. CDR3 in DNA: TGCAGTGCTAGAGGAGGAGGCAACCCTAGTCAGCCCCAGCATTTT. It translates to CSARGGGNPSQPQHF.

The CDR3 protein is CATSRDLGGLDTGELFF. The CDR3 DNA follows: TGTGCCACCAGCAGAGATCTCGGGGGGCTGGACACCGGGGAGCTGTTTTTT. The gene calls are TRBV15 and TRBJ2-2; the D gene is possibly TRBD2 (7 bases). This CDR3 spans 17 amino acids. Trimming shortened V by 0 bases and J by 3 bases, and 14 bases separated the two germline ends. Germline values: CDR1 LNHNV, CDR2 YYDKDF (reference sequence).

This clonotype has a handful of counts. The chain joins TRBV20-1 to TRBJ2-3; D call uncertain. CDR3 length equals 14 residues. Trimming stripped 3 bases from V and 5 bases from J, with 15 bases between. Per the germline V gene, CDR1 is DFQATT and CDR2 is SNEGSKA (reference sequence). CDR3 sequence reads: CSARPSGHVDTQYF. CDR3 bases: TGCAGTGCTAGGCCGTCGGGCCATGTAGATACGCAGTATTTT.

This clonotype has at least ten counts. The rearrangement links TRBV7-2 to TRBJ1-2; tentatively, D is TRBD1 (6 bases). The CDR3 is made up of 16 amino acids. Germline CDR1 and CDR2: SGHTA and FQGNSA. V was clipped by 5 bases and J by 4 bases, with 20 bases between them. Written as DNA, the CDR3 is TGTGCCAGCAGCCTTGGACAGACCTTTTCCTCCTATGGCTACACCTTC. Amino acids: CASSLGQTFSSYGYTF.

The CDR3, as DNA: TGTGCCAGCAGTTACATAGTACAGGGGAACTATGGCTACACCTTC. This translates into CASSYIVQGNYGYTF. This rearrangement joins TRBV6-5 to TRBJ1-2, with 7 bases that match TRBD1. Losses at the gene ends were 2 bases for V and 2 bases for J; bases not matched to a gene: 5. Germline loops: CDR1 MNHEY, CDR2 SVGAGI. This CDR3 is built from 15 residues.

In its sample, this clonotype was seen a few times. The V gene is TRBV20-1, the J gene TRBJ1-5; D remains unclear. Germline loops: CDR1 DFQATT, CDR2 SNEGSKA (reference sequence). The CDR3 has 14 residues. Trimming stripped 2 bases from V and 2 bases from J, with 10 bases between. The CDR3 spells CSARQGTGNQPQHF. DNA of the CDR3: TGCAGTGCTAGACAAGGCACTGGCAATCAGCCCCAGCATTTT.

This clonotype has just a few counts. The rearrangement uses TRBV6-2 or TRBV6-3 and TRBJ2-7; the D call may be TRBD1 or TRBD2 (5 bases each). The ends were cut back, 6 bases at V and 7 bases at J, with 16 bases in the middle. The CDR3 consists of 13 residues. Germline loops: CDR1 MNHEY, CDR2 SVGEGT. The CDR3 DNA follows: TGTGCCAGCAGCTCGTGGCAGGGACCGGAGCAGTACTTC. This encodes CASSSWQGPEQYF.

The V gene is TRBV20-1, the J gene TRBJ2-2; 7 positions agree with TRBD2. The CDR3 extends over 17 amino acids. With 0 bases clipped from V and 0 bases from J, the junction kept 7 bases outside the gene matches. The germline gives CDR1 DFQATT, CDR2 SNEGSKA (reference sequence). The CDR3 is CSARDVPLAANTGELFF. The CDR3 DNA sequence: TGCAGTGCTAGAGATGTCCCGCTAGCGGCGAACACCGGGGAGCTGTTTTTT.

The chain uses TRBV4-3 and TRBJ2-1; 7 bases align to TRBD2. From germline, CDR1 is LGHNA and CDR2 YSLEER. The CDR3 covers 17 residues. J gave up 4 bases and V 0 bases, and 9 bases lay outside the gene matches. This CDR3 is CASSQDRRLALYNEQFF. The CDR3 nucleotides read TGCGCCAGCAGCCAAGATCGACGACTAGCTCTGTACAATGAGCAGTTCTTC.